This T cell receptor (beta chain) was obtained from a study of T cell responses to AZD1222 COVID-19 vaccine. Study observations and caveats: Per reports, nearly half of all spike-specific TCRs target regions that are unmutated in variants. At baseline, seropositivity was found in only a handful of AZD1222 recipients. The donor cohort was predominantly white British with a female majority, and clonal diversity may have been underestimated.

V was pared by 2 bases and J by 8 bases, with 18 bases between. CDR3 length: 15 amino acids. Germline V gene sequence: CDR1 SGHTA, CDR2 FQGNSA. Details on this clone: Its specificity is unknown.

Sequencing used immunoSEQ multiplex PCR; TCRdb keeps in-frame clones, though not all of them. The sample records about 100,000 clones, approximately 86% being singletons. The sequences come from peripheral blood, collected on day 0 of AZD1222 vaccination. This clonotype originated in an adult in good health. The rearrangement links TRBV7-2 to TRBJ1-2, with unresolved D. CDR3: CASSLTVGARWGYTF. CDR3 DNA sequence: TGTGCCAGCAGCTTAACCGTGGGAGCACGGTGGGGCTACACCTTC.